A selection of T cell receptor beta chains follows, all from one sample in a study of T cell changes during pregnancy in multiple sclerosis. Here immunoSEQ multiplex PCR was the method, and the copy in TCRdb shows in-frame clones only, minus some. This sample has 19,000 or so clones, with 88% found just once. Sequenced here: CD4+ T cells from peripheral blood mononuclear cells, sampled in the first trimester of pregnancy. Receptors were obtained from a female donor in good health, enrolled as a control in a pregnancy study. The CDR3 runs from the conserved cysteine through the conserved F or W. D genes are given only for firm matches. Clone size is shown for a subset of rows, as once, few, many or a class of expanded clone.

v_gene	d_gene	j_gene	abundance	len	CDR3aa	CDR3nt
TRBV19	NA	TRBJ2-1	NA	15	CASSIYRESYNEQFF	TGTGCCAGTAGTATTTATAGGGAGAGTTACAATGAGCAGTTCTTC
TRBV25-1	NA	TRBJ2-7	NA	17	CASSEYIVSPSTYEQYF	TGTGCCAGCAGTGAATATATCGTGAGTCCGTCTACCTACGAGCAGTACTTC
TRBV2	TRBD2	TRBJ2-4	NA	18	CASKPGTSAGVAKNIQYF	TGTGCCAGCAAACCAGGGACTAGCGCGGGAGTAGCCAAAAACATTCAGTACTTC
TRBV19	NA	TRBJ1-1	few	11	CATKGYGEAFF	TGTGCCACCAAGGGGTACGGTGAAGCTTTCTTT
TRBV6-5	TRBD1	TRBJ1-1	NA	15	CASNNRGQRTTEAFF	TGTGCCAGCAATAACAGGGGGCAGAGGACCACTGAAGCTTTCTTT
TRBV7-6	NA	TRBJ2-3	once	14	CASSLTRLRDTQYF	TGTGCCAGCAGCTTAACGAGGCTGAGGGATACGCAGTATTTT
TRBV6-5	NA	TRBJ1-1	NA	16	CASSYSTRGLNTEAFF	TGTGCCAGCAGTTACTCGACTAGGGGCTTGAACACTGAAGCTTTCTTT
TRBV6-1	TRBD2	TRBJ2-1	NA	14	CASTPTSGRNEQFF	TGTGCCAGCACCCCGACTAGCGGGAGAAATGAGCAGTTCTTC
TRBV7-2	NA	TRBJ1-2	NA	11	CASSNRQGYTF	TGTGCCAGCAGCAACAGACAGGGCTACACCTTC
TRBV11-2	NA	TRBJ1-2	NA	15	CASSLGGQPTFGYTF	TGTGCCAGCAGCTTAGGAGGACAGCCAACCTTTGGCTACACCTTC
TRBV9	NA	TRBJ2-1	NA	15	CASSVDGVSYNEQFF	TGTGCCAGCAGCGTAGACGGAGTGTCTTACAATGAGCAGTTCTTC
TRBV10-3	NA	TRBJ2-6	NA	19	CAISAFPPGKVGGANVLTF	TGTGCCATCAGTGCTTTCCCGCCGGGGAAGGTGGGAGGGGCCAACGTCCTGACTTTC
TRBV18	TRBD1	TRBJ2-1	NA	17	CASSLTAPGQGMNEQFF	TGTGCCAGCTCACTTACAGCTCCGGGACAGGGGATGAATGAGCAGTTCTTC
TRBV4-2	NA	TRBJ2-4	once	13	CASSGGGKNIQYF	TGTGCCAGCAGCGGGGGCGGCAAAAACATTCAGTACTTC
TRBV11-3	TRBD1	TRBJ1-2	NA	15	CASSVTGTGEYGYTF	TGTGCCAGCAGCGTAACCGGGACAGGGGAATATGGCTACACCTTC
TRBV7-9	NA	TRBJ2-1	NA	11	CASSSVDEQFF	TGTGCCAGCAGCTCGGTCGATGAGCAGTTCTTC
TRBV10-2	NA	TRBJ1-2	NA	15	CASSEGTGSHYGYTF	TGCGCCAGCAGTGAAGGTACAGGCTCCCACTATGGCTACACCTTC
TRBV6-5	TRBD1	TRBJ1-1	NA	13	CASTRQGRSEAFF	TGTGCCAGCACACGACAGGGACGGTCTGAAGCTTTCTTT
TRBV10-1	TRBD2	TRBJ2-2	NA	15	CASSELAGGAGELFF	TGCGCCAGCAGTGAGTTAGCGGGGGGCGCCGGGGAGCTGTTTTTT